This T cell receptor beta chain was captured in a study of blood T cells in healthy people across ages. Deletions cut 8 bases from V and 3 bases from J, with 7 bases between. CDR1 ENHRY and CDR2 SYGVKD come from the germline V gene. This CDR3 region has 11 residues. The study isolated at least 7 million PBMCs from each sample. Per individual sample, total RNA of at least 5 micrograms was extracted. Alongside a J-beta primer mix, a sample-barcoded 5' primer served in a second PCR lasting about 7 to 11 cycles. TCRdb recomputed calls from the 5' RACE reads with MiXCR, one row per CDR3 protein. The sample records 550,000 to 750,000 distinct CDR3 sequences, under 25% being singletons. This clonotype was picked up a small number of times.

Sequenced sample: blood. This receptor was taken from a man between 70 and 80 years old in good health. V and J are TRBV10-3 and TRBJ2-5; D remains unclear. CDR3 nucleotide sequence: TGTGCCATCGGGCAGAAAGAGACCCAGTACTTC. Translation: CAIGQKETQYF.